This T cell receptor beta chain was identified in a study of blood T cell repertoires in COVID-19. Study-level information: The analysed material was cDNA or gDNA that came from T cells, B-cell-depleted T cells, or PBMCs.

Individuals drawn from 20 to 25 US areas were roughly 18 to 100 years old. Participant-given clinical history determined each cohort assignment. Per the original data handling: The authors estimated nucleated cell counts from reference gene primer amplification. Profiling relied on immunoSEQ multiplex PCR, and the TCRdb table lists in-frame clones only, not all of them. V and J calls and clone size are copied from that table; D and trimming were computed from the DNA. This sample has over 200,000 clones, with about 87% found just once. The germline V gene has CDR1 WNHNN and CDR2 SYGVQD (reference sequence). With 3 bases clipped from V and 4 bases from J, the junction kept 5 bases outside the gene matches. The CDR3 extends over 14 amino acids.

This TCR was recovered from a man younger than 45 who had recovered from COVID-19. The V call is TRBV10-1, the J call TRBJ2-7, with 8 bases lining up with TRBD1. Sample: PBMCs or T cells enriched from blood (not recorded which). CDR3 sequence reads: CASSDQGAFYEQYF. As DNA, the CDR3 is TGCGCCAGCAGTGACCAGGGGGCGTTTTACGAGCAGTACTTC.